This T cell receptor (beta chain) comes out of a study of graft-versus-host responses after intestinal transplantation (dated by TCRdb to the early 2020s). Describing the broader study: The transplants that recipients got were multivisceral, liver-intestinal, or isolated intestinal. Every recipient was given anti-thymocyte globulin induction, then maintenance tacrolimus and steroids for roughly three years. Bulk TCR-beta CDR3 sequencing was used to track graft-versus-host and host-versus-graft alloreactive T cell clones in the graft, circulation and bone marrow after intestinal transplantation. To identify alloreactive clones, pre-transplant mixed lymphocyte reaction products were sequenced and then compared with unstimulated pre-transplant donor and recipient T cells. Of the roughly 25 intestinal transplant recipients enrolled in the cohort, one of whom was a retransplant, a few patients without pretransplant specimens were excluded. A peak of at least 4% donor T cells among recipient peripheral blood mononuclear cells was the definition used for donor T cell macrochimerism. Rather than being sequenced by the commercial service, samples from a few later patients were sequenced in-house on an Illumina MiSeq and processed with MiXCR.

The full study reports these points: In patients with donor T cell macrochimerism, the allografts had high GvH to HvG T cell clonal ratios. GvH clones were detected in recipient bone marrow, and some appeared earlier in ileal mucosa or blood, consistent with an intestinal mucosal origin. Early after transplant, peak levels of circulating GvH clones were associated with declines in HvG clones. The conclusions were limited by the relatively low number and heterogeneity of the intestinal transplant patients.

In the first month after transplant, blood samples were collected up to 4 times, and after that at least monthly when available. Library preparation was by the immunoSEQ multiplex PCR assay. Adaptive Biotechnologies carried out high-throughput TCR-beta CDR3 sequencing of genomic DNA for most patients. Regarding the original processing steps: TCR sequencing data for approximately 19 patients were retrieved from Adaptive's ImmunoSEQ software; three other patients were processed with MiXCR and VDJtools. CDR3 nucleotide sequences shared by donor and recipient were removed because the origin of these sequences could not be assigned. At least 2-fold expansion over unstimulated cells and a minimum CFSE-low frequency of 0.002% (template counts) or 0.001% (read counts) were required for clones to be classified as alloreactive. Clones were considered mappable if detected in sequenced pre-transplant spleen, lymph node, or MLR CFSE-low populations of the donor or recipient. The cumulative frequency of alloreactive clones was calculated as a percentage of all sequences, weighted by copy number. In its TCRdb copy, this immuneACCESS table keeps in-frame sequences only and misses some clones. Where compared with another copy, unresolved V genes explain less than half of these, and the others have no known cause. The V and J calls and the clone size are those of that table, but D and trimming were determined from the DNA. The sample profile shows about 9,800 clones; about 90% of them were found once. Roughly 2.5% of the sample is taken by the ten largest.

The table lists this clone with a count of one. Its recognized antigen is unknown. No base qualities exist here, and no much larger clone lies one base off it. The CDR3 numbers 13 residues from cysteine through phenylalanine. Only CDR3 DNA is held: 39 bases, read in frame from base 1. CDR1 and CDR2, per the germline V gene (reference sequence), are SEHNR and FQNEAQ. Trimming costs V 11 bases and J 6 bases, and their ends lie 20 bases apart. The sequence is built from TRBV7-9 and TRBJ2-7; the D region possibly corresponds to TRBD1 (5 bases align). The receptor's source is a human patient who received an intestinal transplant, so some T cells may come from the graft donor. Sequences were derived from PBMCs, sampled roughly 43 days after intestinal transplant. The nucleotide sequence reads TGTGCCGCCGCCGCAGGGCCCTCTGGCGAGCAGTACTTC. This gives the protein CAAAAGPSGEQYF.